The clone carrying this T cell receptor (beta chain) showed up just a few times. This sample is part of a study of T cells in Graves' hyperthyroidism and ophthalmopathy. Looked up from germline, CDR1 is MNHEY and CDR2 is SMNVEV (reference sequence). V lost 7 bases and J 1 base, leaving 12 bases between the germline ends. This CDR3 has 14 residues. Diagnostic decisions used clinical symptoms, serum thyroxine and TRAb, thyroid ultrasound and orbital computed tomography. Amplification of TCR beta CDR3 regions was performed using RNA transcripts as template. TCR CDR3 underwent first-round RT-PCR with the HTBI primer set. MiXCR, applied by TCRdb to the multiplex PCR reads, yields one record per CDR3 protein. The sample lists 300,000 to 400,000 distinct CDR3 sequences, about 18% seen once, with about 38% in the top ten.

The chain has TRBV27 and TRBJ2-3, with TRBD1 as a possible D gene (6 bases). Sequences were obtained from blood. The sequence was collected from a man between 18 and 35 years old with Graves' ophthalmopathy. Here the CDR3 DNA reads TGTGCCAGCAATTGGGCAGGGGGCACAGATACGCAGTATTTT. It encodes CASNWAGGTDTQYF.